These T cell receptor beta chains were read from a single sample in a study of CD8 T cells in Susac syndrome. Each CDR3 protein gets one entry after TCRdb re-called the immunoSEQ multiplex PCR reads with MiXCR. The sample has approximately 130,000 distinct CDR3 sequences; under 95% are singletons. The source material was CD8+ T cells from PBMCs. The source is a human donor with multiple sclerosis. Each CDR3 is given with its conserved first and last residue. The order of the fields is D gene, V gene, J gene, clone size, CDR3 DNA, CDR3 protein. The D gene is left open where the match is weak. Clone size, where shown, is once, few, many, or a class for clones that have expanded.

NA,TRBV12-5,TRBJ1-4,NA,TGTGCTAGTGGCCTGACAGCCATTAATGAAAAACTGTTTTTT,CASGLTAINEKLFF
NA,TRBV6-6,TRBJ1-1,NA,TGTGCCAGCAGTGTGACAGAGAACACTGAAGCTTTCTTT,CASSVTENTEAFF
NA,TRBV20-1,TRBJ2-1,NA,TGCAGTGCTAGAGCCCTTGGGGGATCCTACAATGAGCAGTTCTTC,CSARALGGSYNEQFF
NA,TRBV20-1,TRBJ1-2,NA,TGCAGTGCCCAGTCGAGGACCGGATATGGCTACACCTTC,CSAQSRTGYGYTF
NA,TRBV14,TRBJ2-1,NA,TGTGCCAGCAGCCAAGCTAGGGGATTAGGCAATGAGCAGTTCTTC,CASSQARGLGNEQFF
TRBD2,TRBV7-2,TRBJ2-7,NA,TGTGCCAGCAGCTTAACTAGCGGAGTCTACGAGCAGTACTTC,CASSLTSGVYEQYF
TRBD2,TRBV19,TRBJ2-3,NA,TGTGCCAGTACCCCGACTAGCGTAACAGATACGCAGTATTTT,CASTPTSVTDTQYF
NA,TRBV18,TRBJ2-3,NA,TGTGCCAGCTCACCTGGGGGGACTAGCACAGATACGCAGTATTTT,CASSPGGTSTDTQYF
TRBD2,TRBV4-1,TRBJ2-3,NA,TGCGCCAGCAGCCCCTTCAGCGGGACTACAGATACGCAGTATTTT,CASSPFSGTTDTQYF
NA,TRBV6-2/TRBV6-3,TRBJ2-7,NA,TGTGCCAGCAGTGTGTTTATATACGAGCAGTACTTC,CASSVFIYEQYF
NA,TRBV6-5,TRBJ2-7,NA,TGTGCCAGCAGCTCCGCACGATCCGAGCAGTACTTC,CASSSARSEQYF
TRBD2,TRBV7-8,TRBJ2-7,NA,TGTGCCAGCAGCCCATCGGGACTAAGGTTCTACGAGCAGTACTTC,CASSPSGLRFYEQYF
TRBD1,TRBV5-6,TRBJ1-1,NA,TGTGCCAGCAGCCCGGGACAGGGGACTGAAGCTTTCTTT,CASSPGQGTEAFF
NA,TRBV30,TRBJ1-1,once,TGTGCCTGGAGTGTCGAACGGGCTGAAGCTTTCTTT,CAWSVERAEAFF
NA,TRBV7-9,TRBJ1-1,NA,TGTGCCAGCACCTCCGGAGGGGGAAACACTGAAGCTTTCTTT,CASTSGGGNTEAFF
NA,TRBV2,TRBJ2-1,NA,TGTGCCAGCGATGACTACCTCGGTGAGCAGTTCTTC,CASDDYLGEQFF
TRBD2,TRBV30,TRBJ2-3,once,TGTGCCTGCGAGACTAATCGGGGGGCAGATACGCAGTATTTT,CACETNRGADTQYF
TRBD1,TRBV29-1,TRBJ1-4,NA,TGCAGCGTTGAAGGGCCGGGACAGGTGAATGAAAAACTGTTTTTT,CSVEGPGQVNEKLFF
NA,TRBV7-2,TRBJ2-1,NA,TGTGCCAGCAGCTTAGGTAGCTCCTACAATGAGCAGTTCTTC,CASSLGSSYNEQFF
NA,TRBV12-3/TRBV12-4,TRBJ2-5,NA,TGTGCCAGCAGTTCGGACAGTCACCAAGAGACCCAGTACTTC,CASSSDSHQETQYF
TRBD1,TRBV28,TRBJ2-7,NA,TGTGCCAGCAGTTTTAGAGGACAGGGGGCCTACGAGCAGTACTTC,CASSFRGQGAYEQYF
NA,TRBV29-1,TRBJ1-2,NA,TGCAGCGTTGAAGAAAGGGGTAGGGACTATGGCTACACCTTC,CSVEERGRDYGYTF
NA,TRBV30,TRBJ2-3,NA,TGTGCCTGGAGTGCCCTGGGGAGTACCCCTCAAAAAACAGATACGCAGTATTTT,CAWSALGSTPQKTDTQYF
NA,TRBV6-2/TRBV6-3,TRBJ2-7,NA,TGTGCCAGCAGCAGACACCTCCTATCCGAGCAGTACTTC,CASSRHLLSEQYF
NA,TRBV27,TRBJ1-1,NA,TGTGCCAGCAGTTTATCAGCCTTAGCGGGCGGTGAAGCTTTCTTT,CASSLSALAGGEAFF
NA,TRBV4-1,TRBJ2-7,NA,TGCGCCAGCAGCCAAGGAAGGGGGACCCTTTCCTACGAGCAGTACTTC,CASSQGRGTLSYEQYF
NA,TRBV11-2,TRBJ2-2,NA,TGTGCCAGCAGCTCGATCGGGGAGCTGTTTTTT,CASSSIGELFF
NA,TRBV4-3,TRBJ2-2,NA,TGCGCCAGCAGCCAGAGAGACAGGACCACCGGGGAGCTGTTTTTT,CASSQRDRTTGELFF
NA,TRBV7-9,TRBJ2-1,NA,TGTGCCAGCAGCTTAGCGCTCCAGGACAATGAGCAGTTCTTC,CASSLALQDNEQFF
NA,TRBV7-2,TRBJ2-2,NA,TGTGCCAGCAGCTTAGGATTCGGCGGGGAGCTGTTTTTT,CASSLGFGGELFF
NA,TRBV13,TRBJ2-1,NA,TGTGCCAGCAGCGAAGCCAATGAGCAGTTCTTC,CASSEANEQFF
TRBD2,TRBV11-3,TRBJ2-1,NA,TGTGCCAGCAGCCCCTCCGGACTAGCTTTCAATGAGCAGTTCTTC,CASSPSGLAFNEQFF
NA,TRBV6-4,TRBJ2-3,NA,TGTGCCAGCAGTGACGGGGACCGAGATACGCAGTATTTT,CASSDGDRDTQYF
NA,TRBV13,TRBJ1-1,NA,TGTGCCAGCAGCACCCAAAAAGGGGCTGGAGGGGGGACTGAAGCTTTCTTT,CASSTQKGAGGGTEAFF
TRBD1,TRBV27,TRBJ1-1,NA,TGTGCCAGCACCGACAGGGAGCGTAACGCTGAAGCTTTCTTT,CASTDRERNAEAFF
NA,TRBV4-2,TRBJ2-3,once,TGTGCCAGCAGCTACCCGGGGGAGAGTTTGGATACGCAGTATTTT,CASSYPGESLDTQYF
TRBD2,TRBV6-1,TRBJ2-1,NA,TGTGCCAGCACTAGGCTAGCGGACTACAATGAGCAGTTCTTC,CASTRLADYNEQFF
NA,TRBV15,TRBJ2-5,NA,TGTGCCACCACCACAACTAGGGGCCAAGAGACCCAGTACTTC,CATTTTRGQETQYF
TRBD1,TRBV27,TRBJ2-7,NA,TGTGCCAGCAGTTTAGGGACAGGGGGTCTTTACGAGCAGTACTTC,CASSLGTGGLYEQYF
TRBD2,TRBV5-1,TRBJ2-7,once,TGCGCCAGCAGCCTGCGGGAGGGAGCCTACGAGCAGTACTTC,CASSLREGAYEQYF
NA,TRBV6-5,TRBJ2-3,NA,TGTGCCAGCAGTTACTCGTTGCCAGGTTACACTACAGATACGCAGTATTTT,CASSYSLPGYTTDTQYF
NA,TRBV30,TRBJ2-7,few,TGTGCCTGGAGTGTACATGGCTACGAGCAGTACTTC,CAWSVHGYEQYF
NA,TRBV12-5,TRBJ1-5,once,TGTGCTAGTGGTTTGGTACAGAATCAGCCCCAGCATTTT,CASGLVQNQPQHF
NA,TRBV29-1,TRBJ1-2,NA,TGCAGCGTTGAGAGGGGGGGAAAAGGCTACACCTTC,CSVERGGKGYTF
NA,TRBV7-8,TRBJ2-3,NA,TGTGCCAGCAGCTTAGCATGGTTTTCTCCAGATACGCAGTATTTT,CASSLAWFSPDTQYF
NA,TRBV7-9,TRBJ1-1,NA,TGTGCCAGCAGCCCGGAGGATGGCACTGAAGCTTTCTTT,CASSPEDGTEAFF
NA,TRBV4-3,TRBJ2-5,NA,TGCGCCAGCAGCCAAGAAGGGGGAATCCAGGGACAAGAGACCCAGTACTTC,CASSQEGGIQGQETQYF
NA,TRBV5-4,TRBJ1-2,NA,TGTGCCAGCAGCTTGCCAGGGAACTATGGCTACACCTTC,CASSLPGNYGYTF
TRBD1,TRBV11-3,TRBJ2-2,NA,TGTGCCAGCAGCCCCAGACAGGGGCTGAACACCGGGGAGCTGTTTTTT,CASSPRQGLNTGELFF
NA,TRBV19,TRBJ2-3,NA,TGTGCCAGTGGAGACTTAGGAACAGATACGCAGTATTTT,CASGDLGTDTQYF
NA,TRBV7-8,TRBJ2-3,NA,TGTGCCAGCAGCCCCCTCCCTGCAGATACGCAGTATTTT,CASSPLPADTQYF
NA,TRBV12-3/TRBV12-4,TRBJ2-7,NA,TGTGCCAGCACCTTCACCGAATCCTACGAGCAGTACTTC,CASTFTESYEQYF
TRBD2,TRBV10-3,TRBJ2-7,NA,TGTGCCGCTCGGGGGGGTGGCGGCGAGCAGTACTTC,CAARGGGGEQYF
NA,TRBV19,TRBJ2-7,NA,TGTGCCAGTAGTATCACCCAGGACTACGAGCAGTACTTC,CASSITQDYEQYF
NA,TRBV19,TRBJ2-7,NA,TGTGCCAGTAGTCTCGGTCAGGGTGCTAACGAGCAGTACTTC,CASSLGQGANEQYF